Following are 20 T cell receptor beta chains from one sample sequenced in a study of monozygotic twins with cystic fibrosis. TCRdb's copy holds only in-frame clones and misses some; the assay was immunoSEQ multiplex PCR. The sample records about 21,000 clones, roughly nine tenths being singletons. Input material: blood. The receptors originated from a girl aged 2-10 years with cystic fibrosis.

V and J are TRBV29-1 and TRBJ2-5, with no clear D. The CDR3 length is 13 residues. V lost 7 bases to trimming and J lost 1 base, with 13 bases between them. Germline CDR1 and CDR2: SQVTM and ANQGSEA. The CDR3 spells CSAPTTTQETQYF. CDR3 DNA: TGCAGCGCTCCGACCACGACCCAAGAGACCCAGTACTTC. The variable domain in full, with the rest retrieved from reference TRBV29-1 and TRBJ2-5, is SAVISQKPSRDICQRGTSLTIQCQVDSQVTMMFWYRQQPGQSLTLIATANQGSEATYESGFVIDKFPISRPNLTFSTLTVSNMSPEDSSIYLCSAPTTTQETQYFGPGTRLLVL.

This sequence joins TRBV11-2 and TRBJ1-4; D possibly corresponds to TRBD1 (5 bases). Germline CDR1 is SGHAT and CDR2 is FQNNGV. The CDR3 spans 15 residues. Trimming cost V 4 bases and J 0 bases, with 9 bases left between them. The CDR3 DNA is TGTGCCAGCAGCTCCAGGGACTCAACTAATGAAAAACTGTTTTTT. Protein: CASSSRDSTNEKLFF.

The chain couples TRBV5-1 to TRBJ2-5; 9 positions match TRBD2. The V gene's germline CDR1 is SGHRS and CDR2 YFSETQ. V dropped 3 bases and J dropped 5; count of bases not matched to a gene: 11. CDR3 length: 16 amino acids. The CDR3, as DNA: TGCGCCAGCAGCTGGTGGGGGCTAGCGGGGTTGGAGACCCAGTACTTC. It specifies CASSWWGLAGLETQYF. The full variable domain, in which reference TRBV5-1 and TRBJ2-5 provide the parts outside the CDR3, is KAGVTQTPRYLIKTRGQQVTLSCSPISGHRSVSWYQQTPGQGLQFLFEYFSETQRNKGNFPGRFSGRQFSNSRSEMNVSTLELGDSALYLCASSWWGLAGLETQYFGPGTRLLVL.

V gene TRBV7-2 combines with J gene TRBJ1-2; D is possibly TRBD1 (5 bases). This CDR3 comprises 15 residues. Germline V gene data show CDR1 as SGHTA and CDR2 as FQGNSA. V was trimmed by 5 bases and J by 0 bases, leaving 13 bases between them. CDR3 sequence reads: CASSLRQSANYGYTF. The CDR3 nucleotides read TGTGCCAGCAGCCTTAGACAGTCTGCTAACTATGGCTACACCTTC.

This sequence joins TRBV9 and TRBJ1-1; D is undetermined. This CDR3 is built from 13 residues. In germline, CDR1 is SGDLS, CDR2 YYNGEE. Trimming took off 0 bases at V and 0 bases at J, with 3 bases between the two ends. The CDR3 region has the DNA TGTGCCAGCAGCGTAGATGTGAACACTGAAGCTTTCTTT. It is translated as CASSVDVNTEAFF. Variable domain in full (rest from reference TRBV9 and TRBJ1-1): DSGVTQTPKHLITATGQRVTLRCSPRSGDLSVYWYQQSLDQGLQFLIQYYNGEERAKGNILERFSAQQFPDLHSELNLSSLELGDSALYFCASSVDVNTEAFFGQGTRLTVV.

This clone is medium-sized by share. The J gene is TRBJ1-2, the V gene TRBV6-5; 9 bases fit TRBD1. Germline loops: CDR1 MNHEY, CDR2 SVGAGI. The V and J ends lost 5 bases and 8 bases, in that order; junction bases with no gene match: 3. This CDR3 is 12 amino acids long. The CDR3 nucleotides read TGTGCCAGCAGTACAGGGGGCGACGGCTACACCTTC. Translating it yields CASSTGGDGYTF.

The V gene is TRBV11-2, the J gene TRBJ2-6; 7 bases line up with TRBD1. The germline gives CDR1 SGHAT, CDR2 FQNNGV. J gave up 2 bases and V 5 bases, and 6 bases lay outside the gene matches. The CDR3 covers 16 residues. The CDR3 coding sequence is TGTGCCAGCAGCCCAAACAGGGGAGCTGGGGCCAACGTCCTGACTTTC. Protein product: CASSPNRGAGANVLTF.

The J gene is TRBJ2-7, the V gene TRBV30; no clear D gene. The ends were cut back, 0 bases at V and 3 bases at J, with 6 bases in the middle. CDR3 length: 12 amino acids. Germline CDR1 is GTSNPN and CDR2 is SVGIG (reference sequence). CDR3 sequence (DNA): TGTGCCTGGAGTGTCCACGGCTACGAGCAGTACTTC. Encoded protein: CAWSVHGYEQYF.

V usage is TRBV19 and J usage is TRBJ2-7; 13 nucleotides line up with TRBD2. Trimming cost V 7 bases and J 1 base; bases outside gene matches: 7. Germline lookup yields CDR1 LNHDA and CDR2 SQIVND (reference sequence). This CDR3 region has 16 residues. The CDR3 DNA is TGTGCCAGTAAACTAGCGGGAGGGCCTGGATCCTACGAGCAGTACTTC. It translates to CASKLAGGPGSYEQYF.

The chain is built from TRBV28 and TRBJ1-1; D is unresolved. This CDR3 has 15 residues. Germline assignment: CDR1 MDHEN and CDR2 SYDVKM. Trimming left V 4 bases short and J 1 base short, with 13 bases between. Here the CDR3 reads CASSYPGWSNTEAFF. CDR3 DNA sequence: TGTGCCAGCAGTTATCCGGGATGGTCGAACACTGAAGCTTTCTTT.

This clone was found a few times. The V call is TRBV7-2, the J call TRBJ2-7; D is unresolved. Trimming removed 2 bases from V and 0 bases from J, with 2 bases in between. The V gene's germline CDR1 is SGHTA and CDR2 FQGNSA. The CDR3 is 12 amino acids. The CDR3 nucleotides are TGTGCCAGCAGCTTATCCTCCTACGAGCAGTACTTC. Residues: CASSLSSYEQYF.

The V and J genes are TRBV28 and TRBJ2-1, with 7 positions matching TRBD2. Germline V gene data show CDR1 as MDHEN and CDR2 as SYDVKM. V was pared by 4 bases and J by 8 bases, with 11 bases of the junction left unmatched. This CDR3 is 15 amino acids long. Written as DNA, the CDR3 is TGTGCCAGCAGTTCTATAGGGTCAGGGAGGGATGAGCAGTTCTTC. This gives the protein CASSSIGSGRDEQFF.

The chain combines TRBV11-2 with TRBJ2-5; 8 bases line up with TRBD1. The CDR3 runs to 16 residues. Germline values: CDR1 SGHAT, CDR2 FQNNGV. The trim removed 1 base at V and 2 bases at J, leaving 6 bases unmatched. The chain's CDR3 is CASSLGAGGPQETQYF. CDR3 coding DNA: TGTGCCAGCAGCTTAGGGGCAGGGGGCCCTCAAGAGACCCAGTACTTC.

This clone turned up a few times. This sequence joins TRBV2 and TRBJ2-1; 10 nucleotides line up with TRBD2. The CDR3 contains 15 residues. Trimming cost V 6 bases and J 1 base; bases outside gene matches: 3. The germline CDR1 and CDR2 sequences are SNHLY and FYNNEI. The chain's CDR3 is CASRISGGSYNEQFF. CDR3 bases: TGTGCCAGCAGGATTAGCGGGGGGTCCTACAATGAGCAGTTCTTC. Supplemented by reference TRBV2 and TRBJ2-1, the full variable domain reads EPEVTQTPSHQVTQMGQEVILRCVPISNHLYFYWYRQILGQKVEFLVSFYNNEISEKSEIFDDQFSVERPDGSNFTLKIRSTKLEDSAMYFCASRISGGSYNEQFFGPGTRLTVL.

The V call is TRBV5-1, the J call TRBJ1-2; the D gene is possibly TRBD1 (6 bases). Germline V CDR1 and CDR2: SGHRS, YFSETQ. Trimming removed 4 bases at V and 6 bases at J, with 19 bases between. CDR3 size: 15 residues. For the CDR3, the DNA is TGCGCCAGCAGCATTCTTGCGGGGGCCGGGGATGGCTACACCTTC. Translation: CASSILAGAGDGYTF.

The chain employs TRBV27 and TRBJ2-6, with D maybe TRBD2 (7 bases). Per the germline V gene, CDR1 is MNHEY and CDR2 is SMNVEV (reference sequence). V was shortened by 8 bases and J by 3 bases, with 23 bases between the two germline ends. The CDR3 contains 18 residues. The CDR3 DNA follows: TGTGCCAGCCAACCCTTTGGCGGGGGCCCCCTTGGGGCCAACGTCCTGACTTTC. Amino acid sequence: CASQPFGGGPLGANVLTF.

The CDR3 DNA is TGTGCCAGCAGCTTGAGGGCCACCCCCCTTAACTATGGCTACACCTTC. It specifies CASSLRATPLNYGYTF. The V and J genes are TRBV5-6 and TRBJ1-2; the D is unclear. Germline CDR1 and CDR2: SGHDT and YYEEEE. CDR3 length: 16 amino acids. With 1 base removed from V and 1 base from J, the gap between germline ends came to 14 bases.

This clone has only one observation. The chain is built from TRBV20-1 and TRBJ2-5; no firm D call. Germline V CDR1 and CDR2: DFQATT, SNEGSKA (reference sequence). The V gene lost 5 bases and the J gene lost 2 bases, with 3 bases spanning the gap. The CDR3 spans 10 residues. DNA of the CDR3: TGCAGTGCTCTTCAAGAGACCCAGTACTTC. This encodes CSALQETQYF.

The V gene is TRBV7-9, the J gene TRBJ2-1; 10 positions agree with TRBD2. The CDR3 runs 15 residues. Trimming at V came to 5 bases and at J to 8 bases, leaving 9 bases not matched to a gene. Germline lookup yields CDR1 SEHNR and CDR2 FQNEAQ (reference sequence). The CDR3 region is CASSRVLAGVHEQFF. The CDR3 coding sequence is TGTGCCAGCAGCAGGGTCCTAGCGGGAGTTCATGAGCAGTTCTTC.

This rearrangement joins TRBV5-1 to TRBJ2-1; D gene uncertain. The CDR3 contains 15 residues. V lost 3 bases and J 0 bases, leaving 10 bases between the germline ends. From germline, CDR1 is SGHRS and CDR2 YFSETQ. DNA for the CDR3: TGCGCCAGCAGCTCCAGTCCTAGCTCCTACAATGAGCAGTTCTTC. It specifies CASSSSPSSYNEQFF.